These 15 T cell receptor beta chains were sequenced from one sample in a study of T-cell reconstitution after alpha-beta-depleted transplantation in children. Unique molecular identifiers featured in how the TCRbeta library was prepared. TCRdb ran MiXCR on the PCR reads and lists one entry per CDR3 protein. The sample includes a few hundred thousand distinct CDR3 sequences, about a quarter of them seen just once. Sequences were derived from PBMCs, sampled before TCRalphabeta/CD19-depleted stem cell transplant. All receptors derive from a boy in the first two years of life with Wiskott-Aldrich syndrome, due to receive a stem cell transplant.

The chain couples TRBV3-1 to TRBJ2-3; 8 nucleotides match TRBD2. The V gene's germline CDR1 is LGHDT and CDR2 YNNKEL (reference sequence). The J segment lost 2 bases and the V segment lost 4 bases, leaving 5 bases of the junction unmatched. The CDR3 consists of 15 residues. The CDR3 here is CASSPLSGNTDTQYF. In DNA, the CDR3 is TGTGCCAGCAGCCCACTTAGCGGGAACACAGATACGCAGTATTTT.

The J gene is TRBJ1-3, the V gene TRBV6-5, with D hard to call. CDR3 length: 17 amino acids. CDR1 is MNHEY and CDR2 is SVGAGI in the germline V gene. The V end was cut by 0 bases, the J end by 2 bases, with 14 bases between. This CDR3 reads CASSYSSRIFPGNTIYF. The CDR3 nucleotides read TGTGCCAGCAGTTACTCGAGCAGGATATTTCCTGGAAACACCATATATTTT.

The gene calls are TRBV7-9 and TRBJ1-1; D not certain. Trimming removed 1 base from V and 2 bases from J, with 8 bases in between. The CDR3 is 14 residues long. The germline CDR1 and CDR2 sequences are SEHNR and FQNEAQ (reference sequence). CDR3 DNA: TGTGCCAGCAGCTTAGATTTTCTAAACACTGAAGCTTTCTTT. The encoded protein is CASSLDFLNTEAFF.

This clonotype was picked up a small number of times. The chain joins TRBV27 to TRBJ2-2; 11 bases line up with TRBD2. The CDR3 consists of 17 residues. The trim removed 5 bases at V and 7 bases at J, leaving 12 bases unmatched. In germline, CDR1 is MNHEY, CDR2 SMNVEV (reference sequence). The CDR3 region is CASSPFLTSGIFGELFF. CDR3 DNA sequence: TGTGCCAGCAGTCCCTTCCTGACTAGCGGGATATTCGGGGAGCTGTTTTTT.

The chain uses TRBV19 and TRBJ2-2; unclear D gene. Germline V gives CDR1 LNHDA, CDR2 SQIVND (reference sequence). This CDR3 region has 14 residues. V lost 1 base and J 7 bases, leaving 10 bases between the germline ends. CDR3 residues: CASSIVRLSGELFF. DNA for the CDR3: TGTGCCAGTAGTATAGTCCGGCTGAGCGGGGAGCTGTTTTTT.

This clonotype was detected a few times. This chain connects TRBV5-1 to TRBJ2-3; D is ambiguous. Between the trimmed V and J ends, which lost 0 bases and 6 bases, there was a span of 11 bases. The CDR3 has 14 amino acids. CDR1 and CDR2 from the germline V gene are SGHRS and YFSETQ. Written as DNA, the CDR3 is TGCGCCAGCAGCTTGGTCACCCAAGGGGATACGCAGTATTTT. This gives the protein CASSLVTQGDTQYF.

The chain joins TRBV9 to TRBJ2-1; 11 nucleotides agree with TRBD2. The CDR3 has 14 residues. Trimming cost V 4 bases and J 15 bases; bases outside gene matches: 12. Germline-derived CDR1 and CDR2 are SGDLS and YYNGEE. CDR3 in amino acids: CASSSRGLAAGLFF. Written as DNA, the CDR3 is TGTGCCAGCAGCTCCCGGGGACTAGCGGCGGGGCTGTTCTTC.

This sequence joins TRBV28 and TRBJ2-7; a possible D gene is TRBD1 (5 bases). The CDR3 consists of 12 residues. Germline CDR1 reads MDHEN; CDR2 reads SYDVKM. V lost 3 bases, J lost 6 bases, and 9 bases lay in between. Here the CDR3 DNA reads TGTGCCAGCAGTTTCTGGACACTCGAGCAGTACTTC. It codes for CASSFWTLEQYF.

There are a few counts of this clonotype. The rearrangement links TRBV28 to TRBJ2-1; 11 bases match TRBD2. The CDR3 is 15 amino acids. With V trimmed by 1 base and J by 8 bases, 4 bases remained unmatched. CDR1 MDHEN and CDR2 SYDVKM come from the germline V gene. The CDR3 region is CASSLSLAGGHEQFF. The CDR3 nucleotides are TGTGCCAGCAGTTTATCGCTAGCGGGAGGCCATGAGCAGTTCTTC.

V is TRBV5-1 and J is TRBJ2-3; 10 bases fit TRBD1. The CDR3 is 18 amino acids. Looked up from germline, CDR1 is SGHRS and CDR2 is YFSETQ. V shed 4 bases, J shed 4 bases, and the junction held 15 bases outside the gene matches. DNA for the CDR3: TGCGCCAGCAGCACCTTCCTTTCGACAGGGGGCTTTGCAGATACGCAGTATTTT. Translation gives CASSTFLSTGGFADTQYF.

There are many counts of this clonotype. This could be a read error, since a much larger clone is one nucleotide away. The chain has TRBV7-9 and TRBJ2-5; no clear D. This CDR3 region has 11 residues. Trimming shortened V by 5 bases and J by 0 bases, and 1 base separated the two germline ends. Germline V gene lookup returns CDR1 SEHNR and CDR2 FQNEAQ (reference sequence). The DNA of the CDR3 is TGTGCCAGCAGCCACCAAGAGACCCAGTACTTC. Protein sequence: CASSHQETQYF. The full variable domain, rest sourced from reference TRBV7-9 and TRBJ2-5, is DTGVSQNPRHKITKRGQNVTFRCDPISEHNRLYWYRQTLGQGPEFLTYFQNEAQLEKSRLLSDRFSAERPKGSFSTLEIQRTEQGDSAMYLCASSHQETQYFGPGTRLLVL.

With regard to this clonotype: One end of the junction varies from germline; a read error may be responsible. The rearrangement links TRBV5-1 to TRBJ1-1; 10 bases are shared with TRBD1. The germline CDR1 and CDR2 sequences are SGHRS and YFSETQ. The CDR3 runs 15 residues. CDR3 loop: CASSGGTGEFTEVFF. The CDR3 DNA is TGCGCCAGCAGCGGAGGGACAGGGGAGTTCACTGAAGTTTTCTTT.

The gene calls are TRBV5-1 and TRBJ2-1; no firm D call. This CDR3 comprises 17 residues. Looked up from germline, CDR1 is SGHRS and CDR2 is YFSETQ. The V and J ends lost 3 bases and 2 bases respectively, with 18 bases between them. Here the CDR3 DNA reads TGCGCCAGCAGCTCCAAGACCTTACCGTCAACCTACAATGAGCAGTTCTTC. Translated, it gives CASSSKTLPSTYNEQFF.

This clonotype was observed a handful of times. This chain links TRBV5-1 with TRBJ2-3, with no clear D. This CDR3 comprises 13 residues. The germline V and J ends were trimmed by 2 bases and 6 bases, with 10 bases remaining between them. CDR1 is SGHRS and CDR2 is YFSETQ in the germline V gene. CDR3 loop: CASSLVSVDTQYF. The CDR3 DNA sequence: TGCGCCAGCAGCTTAGTGAGTGTGGATACGCAGTATTTT. Together with reference TRBV5-1 and TRBJ2-3, the CDR3 gives the full variable domain: KAGVTQTPRYLIKTRGQQVTLSCSPISGHRSVSWYQQTPGQGLQFLFEYFSETQRNKGNFPGRFSGRQFSNSRSEMNVSTLELGDSALYLCASSLVSVDTQYFGPGTRLTVL.

The chain employs TRBV10-3 and TRBJ2-3, with a possible D match to TRBD2 (6 bases). The CDR3 covers 14 residues. Germline loops: CDR1 ENHRY, CDR2 SYGVKD. Trimming took 10 bases from V and 3 from J, leaving 17 bases between them. The DNA of the CDR3 is TGTGCCAGTAGAGCTAGCGTTGGGACAGATACGCAGTATTTT. It encodes CASRASVGTDTQYF.